This TCR beta chain is drawn from a study of OX40 agonist ivuxolimab in advanced cancers. The wider study: The drug used for patients, ivuxolimab, was an agonistic anti-OX40 (CD134) antibody. The study's findings and limits: Expanded clones were, on average, more numerous in CD8+ T cells than in CD4+.

With baseline, cycle 4 day 1, and cycle 7 day 1 as timepoints, blood was sampled. About this clone itself: Its antigen is not identified.

Here immunoSEQ multiplex PCR was the method, and the copy in TCRdb shows in-frame clones only, minus some. In the table there are more than 60,000 clones, more than 75% of which are singletons. The V end was cut by 3 bases, the J end by 3 bases, with 13 bases between. Germline V gene data show CDR1 as SGHNT and CDR2 as YYREEE (reference sequence). The CDR3 has 14 residues. This sequence joins TRBV5-4 and TRBJ2-7; the D call may be TRBD1 or TRBD2 (5 bases each). The material sequenced was CD4+ or CD8+ T cells sorted from blood, taken in a trial of the OX40 agonist ivuxolimab. This receptor was taken from an adult with an advanced solid tumor such as melanoma, head and neck, liver or kidney cancer. CDR3 coding DNA: TGTGCCAGCAGCTACGGGACCAAGGGCTACGAGCAGTACTTC. Its translation: CASSYGTKGYEQYF.